This paragraph covers one TCR beta chain sequence. No antigen is known for it. Per-base quality was not reported, and no clone a single base away is much larger than it. The CDR3 covers 11 residues, taking in both the cysteine and the phenylalanine. Only the CDR3 portion is preserved as DNA: 33 bases, with reading frame beginning at the first base. The germline V gene gives CDR1 as SQVTM and CDR2 as ANQGSEA. A distance of 10 bases separates the germline ends of V and J, which lose 0 bases and 11 bases respectively. Library prep was done by the immunoSEQ multiplex PCR assay. For the multiplex PCR, a mixture combining 60 forward primers for TCR Vbeta segments and 13 reverse primers for TCR Jbeta segments was used. Amplification of the CDR3 region of rearranged TCR beta genes was performed with a multiplex PCR assay on genomic DNA. The amplified TCR beta libraries were sequenced on the Illumina HiSeq System as 87-base-pair reads. On the study's bioinformatics: Across the roughly 670 repertoires, a later analysis counted tens of millions of unique TCR beta chains, some 11 million of which were shared by at least two donors. To remove PCR and sequencing errors, raw reads were error-corrected and collapsed into unique sequences using a nearest-neighbor algorithm that merged closely related sequences. V, D and J gene segments were assigned by aligning CDR3 sequences to IMGT reference sequences. For a sequence to be retained, a match of at least six nucleotides was required to both a V gene segment and a J gene segment. Rearrangements were classified as productive when the CDR3 lacked stop codons and remained in frame with V and J, and all other rearrangements were classified as non-productive. CDR3 was defined by IMGT convention, running from the second conserved V-encoded cysteine to the conserved J-encoded phenylalanine. In an earlier analysis of more than 550 of the donors, sequences lacking an unambiguous match to a single V gene segment were excluded. An earlier analysis of 587 of the donors classified V segments as functional when productive rearrangements were above 56.7% and as segregating when the standard deviation between donors was above 5%. A statistical classification framework was built for diagnosing cytomegalovirus status from the catalog of TCR beta chain sequences. In a later analysis, TCR nucleotide sequences were compared against IMGT/GENE-DB human TR gene sequences so that V and J genes could be assigned. In a later analysis, CDR3 sequences and most-parsimonious VDJ recombination scenarios were assigned using the TCRdist pipeline. In a later analysis, each TCR beta chain was defined by its CDR3 amino acid sequence together with its V-gene family, and reads lacking a unique V-gene family were excluded. In a later analysis, a few hundred highly shared, low-generation-probability nucleotide sequences were removed to address suspected cross-contamination and a sequencing artifact. In a later analysis, a clonal expansion index was calculated for each public chain from normalized within-repertoire ranks of inferred template counts. Generation probabilities in a later analysis came from a VDJ recombination model fitted to out-of-frame rearrangements, and those results were checked against IGoR. A later analysis scored TCR-TCR, TCR-HLA and TCR-CMV co-occurrence with hypergeometric tests, applying a repertoire-size bias correction to TCR pairs. A later analysis estimated false discovery rates by permuting HLA or CMV assignments 20 times. In a later analysis, co-occurring TCRs were grouped with DBSCAN, and TCRdist sequence similarity was added when clustering was performed within HLA-allele-positive subsets. Repertoires with fewer than 30,000 or more than 120,000 public chains were left out of co-occurrence clustering, as were about 5 repertoires with anomalous nucleotide sharing. In its TCRdb copy, this immuneACCESS table keeps in-frame sequences only and misses some clones. Where compared with another copy, unresolved V genes explain less than half of these, and the others have no known cause. D and trimming come from the DNA, and the V and J calls and clone size come from that table. This sample gives about 180,000 clones in total; around 80% of them show up just once. Clones ranked in the top ten supply around 5% of the sample.

The data are from a study of cytomegalovirus exposure and HLA in healthy donors (dated by TCRdb to the late 2010s). About the full investigation: According to an earlier analysis of 587 of the donors, 150 million to 200 million T cells yielded 95 million to 140 million unique TCR beta sequences and about 300 Gb of sequence data. About 300 gigabases of sequencing data and approximately 93 million unique TCR sequences were included in an early release covering around 650 HLA-typed donors. Of the 300 to 500 genotyped donors, approximately 80% were placed in the genetic ancestry cluster associated with self-reported Caucasian donors. The study aimed to test whether cataloging public T cell receptors could reveal signatures of past pathogen exposure. The study profiled the T cell repertoires of 666 subjects by immunosequencing and related them to cytomegalovirus serostatus. A separate validation cohort of 100 to 150 different subjects was used in addition to the approximately 610-subject first cohort. To predict cytomegalovirus infection status, the study combined high-throughput TCR immunosequencing, statistical association of individual TCRs with disease status, and machine learning. To study patterns of TCR occurrence, a later analysis re-analyzed previously published TCR beta repertoires from 500 to 850 donors and added high-resolution HLA genotyping. In the later analysis, no new phenotypic data were used to find candidate immune exposures; instead, reliance was placed on TCR beta sequences and their occurrence across donors. An earlier analysis of fewer than 750 of the donors used high-throughput TCR beta sequencing to judge whether each TCR beta V gene segment behaved as functional or pseudogenic. Alongside the repertoire data, information on donor age, sex, ethnicity and CMV serostatus was compiled. A later genetic analysis used genome-wide SNP genotypes for about three fifths of the 666 donors, treating that subset as a discovery cohort. Every repertoire in the discovery cohort had been generated on one and the same sequencing platform. HLA typing covered class I and class II loci at four-digit resolution. The number of typed donors differed by locus: about 620-640 for A, B, C, DRB1 and DQB1; some 500 for DQA1; approximately 610 for DPA1; and roughly 470 for DPB1. Because of strong linkage in the cohort, roughly five DR-DQ haplotypes were treated as single units for association and clustering. Across some 400 genotyped donors of the cohort, an average of about 200,000 unique TCR beta nucleotide sequences per donor were sequenced, and 15% to 20% of those sequences were non-productive.

The investigation overall reported the following: It was suggested by the authors that the approach could potentially be generalized to other disease states and immunological phenotypes. Linkage disequilibrium might explain the correlated functional status among segregating V segments, but an unknown experimental factor could not be excluded. In a later genetic analysis, fewer N-insertions in productive TCRs were reported among donors in an Asian-associated ancestry cluster than the roughly 700-donor mean. In a later analysis, around 17,000 TCR beta sequences were associated with specific HLA alleles at a false discovery rate of 0.05. Only TCR beta chains were sequenced in this cohort, and the absence of alpha or paired-chain data limited detectable features. A cluster of highly shared sequence variants was judged likely to be a technical artifact of the sequencing pipeline. The study listed 150 to 200 TCR beta chains as associated with cytomegalovirus. While some public TCRs were present in many individuals, most TCR sequences turned up only very rarely across donors. Because some donors lacked HLA typing at each locus, the association tests relied only on the typed subset. A further reported finding was that TCR beta sequences accurately predicted the HLA-A and HLA-B alleles for most subjects in the first cohort. In vitro tests confirmed that a few of the cytomegalovirus-associated TCR beta chains recognize cytomegalovirus antigens. Immune exposure information for the cohort was limited to CMV serostatus. Some IMGT-functional V segments, including TRBV6-2 and TRBV6-3, could not be told apart with the 87-base-pair reads, so those segments were excluded. Roughly uniform sequencing depth across donors was assumed in presence/absence analyses, although this assumption may not hold. In both the original and validation cohorts, the classifier was reported to diagnose cytomegalovirus status with high specificity and sensitivity. Broadly in line with IMGT annotations, most TCR beta V segments showed up in productive rearrangements about 90% or about 30% of the time in an earlier analysis of several hundred of the donors. Strong co-occurrence of HLA alleles, especially DR and DQ, made assigning TCR associations to individual alleles difficult. A later analysis found that TCR association rates varied across HLA loci, with DRB1 alleles showing the most associated TCRs and HLA-C alleles the fewest. According to a later analysis, most CMV-associated TCR beta chains appeared to be HLA-restricted, and the HLA associations seemed to be driven largely by CMV exposure. In a later analysis, several top co-occurrence clusters were reported to appear linked to parvovirus B19, influenza, CMV and Epstein-Barr virus. A later analysis found that HLA-associated TCR beta chains were more clonally expanded and had lower generation probabilities than equally common non-associated chains. The earlier analysis of about 600 of the donors excluded roughly 17 rarely observed V segments, including chromosome 9 orphons, because counts were too low. In a later genetic analysis, a missense DCLRE1C variant was associated with V-gene and J-gene trimming of TCR beta chains, and the association was replicated in an independent cohort.

The cohort was made up of 500 to 850 healthy bone marrow donors. At the time of sampling, all cohort members were nominally healthy, though unrecorded immune exposures were likely present. The donor tested CMV seronegative and was one of the 352 seronegative cohort members. A peripheral blood sample was provided by each donor, and peripheral blood mononuclear cells were used for TCR beta sequencing. The Qiagen DNeasy Blood Extraction Kit was used to extract genomic DNA from the blood cell samples. Sample: PBMCs. The rearranged segments are TRBV29-1 and TRBJ1-1; the D gene cannot be named for sure. This sequence originates from a young man in good health and CMV-seronegative. The nucleotide sequence reads TGCAGCGTTGAAGAGGCGGGATTGGCTTTCTTT. Translated, it gives CSVEEAGLAFF.